The T cell receptor beta chain under discussion was sequenced for a study of early T cells in non-severe SARS-CoV-2 infection. This clonotype occurred a few times. The junction had 5 bases not matched to a gene; V was cut back by 6 bases and J by 4 bases. The germline V gene has CDR1 MNHEY and CDR2 SVGEGT. This CDR3 is 14 amino acids long. Unique molecular identifiers tagged individual cDNA molecules. TCRdb re-analysed the 5' RACE reads in MiXCR, keeping a single row per CDR3 protein. This table holds fewer than 100,000 distinct CDR3 sequences, about 11% found once. The clonotype was recovered from an adult who was a healthcare worker with PCR-confirmed SARS-CoV-2 infection or an uninfected control (not recorded which). The rearrangement uses TRBV6-2 or TRBV6-3 and TRBJ2-2; 7 bases fit TRBD2. The sequencing input was whole blood. In DNA, the CDR3 is TGTGCCAGCAGCAAGTCGGGGGGCACCGGGGAGCTGTTTTTT. Translating gives CASSKSGGTGELFF.